Listed here is a single T cell receptor (beta chain). Its antigen is still unknown. The sample comes from a study of shared clonotypes between healthy human individuals. On the study more broadly: The people who gave samples were two women and a few men aged 18 to 49.

Every immunoSEQ plate was one replicate of a subset's evenly spread DNA. Data came from immunoSEQ multiplex PCR; TCRdb stores just in-frame clones and leaves some out. The sample yields 2 million to 3 million clones, over 85% seen once. Study findings and constraints: Naive subsets usually exceeded memory subsets in estimated richness. Deeper or shallower sequencing was expected to change how clonotypes are shared among donors.

The sample comprised naive CD4+ T cells from PBMCs. Subset specified: CD45RA+ positively selected. The TCR sequence derives from a man aged 18 to 29 in good health. Some clones in this sample may be carry-over from other donors' samples.

CDR3 protein: CASSPDYSGANVLTF. CDR3 sequence (DNA): TGCGCCAGCAGCCCGGACTACTCCGGGGCCAACGTCCTGACTTTC. V is TRBV5-1 and J is TRBJ2-6; tentatively, D is TRBD2 (6 bases). The CDR3 runs 15 residues. V lost 4 bases and J 4 bases, leaving 12 bases between the germline ends. Germline CDR1 SGHRS, CDR2 YFSETQ.